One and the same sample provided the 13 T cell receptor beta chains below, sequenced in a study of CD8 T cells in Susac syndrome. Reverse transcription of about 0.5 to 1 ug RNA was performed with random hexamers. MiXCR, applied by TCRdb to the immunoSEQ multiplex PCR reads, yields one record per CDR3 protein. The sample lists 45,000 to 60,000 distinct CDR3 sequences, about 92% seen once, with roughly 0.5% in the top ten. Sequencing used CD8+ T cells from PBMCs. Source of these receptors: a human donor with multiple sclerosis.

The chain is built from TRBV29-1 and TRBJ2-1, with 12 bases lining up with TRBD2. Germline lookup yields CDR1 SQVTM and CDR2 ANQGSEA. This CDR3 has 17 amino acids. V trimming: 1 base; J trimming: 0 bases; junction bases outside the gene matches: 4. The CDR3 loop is CSVEGTSGMSSYNEQFF. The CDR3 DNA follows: TGCAGCGTTGAAGGGACTAGCGGGATGAGCTCCTACAATGAGCAGTTCTTC.

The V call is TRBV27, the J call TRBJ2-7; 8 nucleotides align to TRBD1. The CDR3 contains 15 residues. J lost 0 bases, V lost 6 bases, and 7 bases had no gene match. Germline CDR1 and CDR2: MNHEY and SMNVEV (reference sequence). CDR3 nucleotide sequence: TGTGCCAGCAGGTCCGGGACAGGCCTCTCCTACGAGCAGTACTTC. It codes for CASRSGTGLSYEQYF.

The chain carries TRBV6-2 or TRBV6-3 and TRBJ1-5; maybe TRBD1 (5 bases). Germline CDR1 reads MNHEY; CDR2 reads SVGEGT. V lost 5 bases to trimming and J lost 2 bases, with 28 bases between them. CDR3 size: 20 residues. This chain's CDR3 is CASSADPGIGFQGGNQPQHF. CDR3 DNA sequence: TGTGCCAGCAGTGCGGATCCCGGGATAGGTTTTCAGGGAGGCAATCAGCCCCAGCATTTT.

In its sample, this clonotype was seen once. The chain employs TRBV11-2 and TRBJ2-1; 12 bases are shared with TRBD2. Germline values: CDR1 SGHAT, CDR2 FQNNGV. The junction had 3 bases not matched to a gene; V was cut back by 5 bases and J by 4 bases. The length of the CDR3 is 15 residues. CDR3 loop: CASSQTSGGYNEQFF. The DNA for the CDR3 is TGTGCCAGCAGCCAAACTAGCGGGGGGTACAATGAGCAGTTCTTC.

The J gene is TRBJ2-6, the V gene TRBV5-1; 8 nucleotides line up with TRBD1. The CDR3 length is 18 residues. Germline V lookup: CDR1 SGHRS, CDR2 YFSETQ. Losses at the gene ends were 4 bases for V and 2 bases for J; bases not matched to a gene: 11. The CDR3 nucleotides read TGCGCCAGCAGCAACGGACAGGGAATATTGACTGGGGCCAACGTCCTGACTTTC. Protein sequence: CASSNGQGILTGANVLTF.

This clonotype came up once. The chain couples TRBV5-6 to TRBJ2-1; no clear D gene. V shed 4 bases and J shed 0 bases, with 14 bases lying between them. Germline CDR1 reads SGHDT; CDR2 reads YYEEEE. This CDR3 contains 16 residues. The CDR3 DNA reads TGTGCCAGCAGCCTGGAGACGCGCAGCTCCTACAATGAGCAGTTCTTC. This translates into CASSLETRSSYNEQFF.

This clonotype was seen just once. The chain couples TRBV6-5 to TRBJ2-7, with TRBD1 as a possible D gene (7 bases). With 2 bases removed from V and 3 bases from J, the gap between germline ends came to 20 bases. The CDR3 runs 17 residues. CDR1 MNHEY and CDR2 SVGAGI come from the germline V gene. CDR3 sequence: CASSYVAGGGYGYEQYF. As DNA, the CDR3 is TGTGCCAGCAGTTACGTAGCAGGGGGAGGCTACGGCTACGAGCAGTACTTC.

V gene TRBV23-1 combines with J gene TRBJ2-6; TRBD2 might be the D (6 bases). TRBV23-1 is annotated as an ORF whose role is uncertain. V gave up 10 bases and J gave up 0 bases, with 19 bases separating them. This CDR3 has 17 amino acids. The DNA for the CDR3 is TGCGCCAACAAAACGGGACTGGGGAACTCTGGGGCCAACGTCCTGACTTTC. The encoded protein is CANKTGLGNSGANVLTF.

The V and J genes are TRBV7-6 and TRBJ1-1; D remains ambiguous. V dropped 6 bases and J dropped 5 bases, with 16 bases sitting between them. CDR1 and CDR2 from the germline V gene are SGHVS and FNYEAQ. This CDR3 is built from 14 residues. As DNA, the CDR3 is TGTGCCAGCAGACGGACTTCGGGAAGTACTGAAGCTTTCTTT. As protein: CASRRTSGSTEAFF. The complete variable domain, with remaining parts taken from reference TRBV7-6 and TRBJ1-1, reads GAGVSQSPRYKVTKRGQDVALRCDPISGHVSLYWYRQALGQGPEFLTYFNYEAQQDKSGLPNDRFSAERPEGSISTLTIQRTEQRDSAMYRCASRRTSGSTEAFFGQGTRLTVV.

The DNA of the CDR3 is TGTGCCAGCAGTGACTTAGCGGGACAGGGGAACGAGCAGTTCTTC. Translated: CASSDLAGQGNEQFF. This rearrangement joins TRBV6-4 to TRBJ2-1; 10 nucleotides match TRBD1. Germline V lookup: CDR1 MRHNA, CDR2 SNTAGT. This CDR3 region has 15 residues. J was trimmed by 10 bases and V by 1 base; bases with no gene match: 7.

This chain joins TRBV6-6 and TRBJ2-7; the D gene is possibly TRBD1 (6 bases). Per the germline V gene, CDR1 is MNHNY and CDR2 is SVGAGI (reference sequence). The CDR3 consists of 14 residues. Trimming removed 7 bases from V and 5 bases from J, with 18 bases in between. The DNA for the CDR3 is TGTGCCAGCACCCCGGACAGAAGTCACCACGAGCAGTACTTC. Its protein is CASTPDRSHHEQYF.

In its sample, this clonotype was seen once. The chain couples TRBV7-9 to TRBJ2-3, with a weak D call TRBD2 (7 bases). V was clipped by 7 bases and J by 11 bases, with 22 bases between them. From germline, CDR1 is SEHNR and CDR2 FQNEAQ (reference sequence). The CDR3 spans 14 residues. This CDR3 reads CASIGGRGPLMQYF. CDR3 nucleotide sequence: TGTGCCAGCATAGGAGGGCGGGGGCCCCTCATGCAGTATTTT.

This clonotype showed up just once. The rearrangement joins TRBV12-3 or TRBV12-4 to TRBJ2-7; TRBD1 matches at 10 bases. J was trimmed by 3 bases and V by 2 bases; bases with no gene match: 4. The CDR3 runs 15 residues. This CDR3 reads CASSLPGQGVYEQYF. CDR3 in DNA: TGTGCCAGCAGTTTACCCGGACAGGGGGTCTACGAGCAGTACTTC.